This passage covers 32 T cell receptor beta chains from one sample sequenced in a study of blood T cell repertoires in COVID-19 (dated by TCRdb to the early 2020s). The library was built by means of the immunoSEQ multiplex PCR assay. TCRdb re-hosts the immuneACCESS table, in-frame sequences only. Its copies lack some clones; in the studies checked, an unresolved V gene accounts for under half of them, and the cause for the rest is not known. The sample records roughly 220,000 clones, roughly 82% of which are singletons. The ten largest clones add up to more than 1.2% of the sample. The sample consisted of peripheral blood. The receptor set was obtained from a woman between 35 and 50 years old who had recovered from COVID-19.

J is TRBJ2-5 and V is TRBV3-1 (or the pseudogene TRBV3-2); 7 positions agree with TRBD2. The CDR3 length is 15 residues. CDR1 is LGHDT, CDR2 YNNKEL, per germline (reference sequence). V shed 1 base, J shed 2 bases, and the junction held 4 bases outside the gene matches. CDR3 sequence reads: CASSQGLAAQETQYF. CDR3 bases: TGTGCCAGCAGCCAAGGACTAGCTGCGCAAGAGACCCAGTACTTC.

This rearrangement joins TRBV28 to TRBJ1-5, with 9 bases lining up with TRBD1. Germline trimming cut 5 bases from V and 5 bases from J; bases unmatched to any gene: 7. The CDR3 covers 15 residues. Germline CDR1 reads MDHEN; CDR2 reads SYDVKM. CDR3 DNA: TGTGCCAGCAGTCCAATGACAGGGGGATATCAGCCCCAGCATTTT. It yields the protein CASSPMTGGYQPQHF.

Here the CDR3 reads CASSQAHFDEQYF. CDR3 bases: TGTGCCAGCAGCCAAGCCCACTTCGACGAGCAGTACTTC. The chain links TRBV14 to TRBJ2-7; no clear D gene. Looked up from germline, CDR1 is SGHDN and CDR2 is FVKESK. V lost 1 base, J lost 5 bases, and 9 bases lay in between. The CDR3 is 13 residues long.

This chain uses TRBV5-1 with TRBJ1-4; TRBD1 aligns across 7 bases. The CDR3 has 15 residues. Trimming at V came to 4 bases and at J to 7 bases, leaving 10 bases not matched to a gene. CDR1 SGHRS and CDR2 YFSETQ come from the germline V gene. The CDR3 protein is CASSPAGGRGEKLFF. CDR3 nucleotide sequence: TGCGCCAGCAGCCCAGCAGGGGGGCGGGGTGAAAAACTGTTTTTT. The full variable domain, its missing parts supplied by reference TRBV5-1 and TRBJ1-4, is KAGVTQTPRYLIKTRGQQVTLSCSPISGHRSVSWYQQTPGQGLQFLFEYFSETQRNKGNFPGRFSGRQFSNSRSEMNVSTLELGDSALYLCASSPAGGRGEKLFFGSGTQLSVL.

The V call is TRBV5-1, the J call TRBJ2-1; D gene ambiguous. The CDR3 consists of 13 residues. Germline V gene sequence: CDR1 SGHRS, CDR2 YFSETQ. Trimming took 2 bases from V and 6 from J, leaving 9 bases between them. As DNA, the CDR3 is TGCGCCAGCAGCTTCCAATTAGTCAATGAGCAGTTCTTC. It yields the protein CASSFQLVNEQFF.

The V and J genes are TRBV28 and TRBJ1-1; D ambiguous. In germline, CDR1 is MDHEN, CDR2 SYDVKM. Deletions cut 3 bases from V and 3 bases from J, with 5 bases between. This CDR3 comprises 12 residues. The CDR3: CASSFQYTEAFF. The CDR3 nucleotides are TGTGCCAGCAGTTTTCAATACACTGAAGCTTTCTTT.

The CDR3: CASSQQERGSSYEQYF. CDR3 bases: TGTGCCAGCAGCCAACAAGAGCGGGGGAGCTCCTACGAGCAGTACTTC. This chain uses TRBV4-2 with TRBJ2-7, with TRBD2 matching 8 bases. Germline CDR1 and CDR2: LGHNA and YNFKEQ. The CDR3 runs to 16 residues. Germline trimming cut 2 bases from V and 0 bases from J; bases unmatched to any gene: 6.

This clone occurred once. The chain combines TRBV27 with TRBJ1-2, with 8 positions matching TRBD1. The CDR3 spans 15 residues. Germline loops: CDR1 MNHEY, CDR2 SMNVEV (reference sequence). The ends lost 5 bases at V and 7 bases at J; junction bases unmatched: 12. The CDR3 sequence: CASSATSDRGRGYTF. In DNA form, the CDR3 reads TGTGCCAGCAGTGCTACCAGTGACAGGGGTCGTGGCTACACCTTC.

The chain carries TRBV7-2 and TRBJ1-3; TRBD1 matches 8 bases. This CDR3 contains 16 residues. From germline, CDR1 is SGHTA and CDR2 FQGNSA. J gave up 2 bases and V 5 bases, and 8 bases lay outside the gene matches. Here the CDR3 DNA reads TGTGCCAGCAGCCATCAGGGGGCGCTGGCTGGAAACACCATATATTTT. It encodes CASSHQGALAGNTIYF.

The V call is TRBV5-1, the J call TRBJ2-5, with D maybe TRBD2 (7 bases). The CDR3 has 16 residues. Germline V CDR1 and CDR2: SGHRS, YFSETQ. V dropped 4 bases and J dropped 5 bases, with 21 bases sitting between them. This chain's CDR3 is CASSPSGEGGQETQYF. CDR3 DNA: TGCGCCAGCAGCCCCTCAGGTGAGGGGGGGCAGGAGACCCAGTACTTC.

The chain is built from TRBV29-1 and TRBJ2-1; no clear D gene. The germline gives CDR1 SQVTM, CDR2 ANQGSEA. CDR3 size: 10 residues. Between the trimmed V and J ends, which lost 8 bases and 4 bases, there was a span of 6 bases. In nucleotides, the CDR3 is TGCAGCTTTGCGTACAATGAGCAGTTCTTC. It yields the protein CSFAYNEQFF.

The chain links TRBV18 to TRBJ2-5; unclear D gene. CDR1 is KGHSH and CDR2 is LQKENI in the germline V gene. This CDR3 has 14 residues. The V gene lost 3 bases and the J gene lost 1 base, with 9 bases spanning the gap. The CDR3 DNA is TGTGCCAGCTCACCCGACAACGGCCAAGAGACCCAGTACTTC. Residues: CASSPDNGQETQYF.

The CDR3 sequence is CASSQEDSSRETQYF. In nucleotides, the CDR3 is TGCGCCAGCAGCCAAGAGGACAGTTCTCGGGAGACCCAGTACTTC. The rearrangement links TRBV4-3 to TRBJ2-5; TRBD1 is a possible D gene (6 bases). Trimming took 0 bases from V and 5 from J, leaving 13 bases between them. Germline V lookup: CDR1 LGHNA, CDR2 YSLEER. The CDR3 covers 15 residues.

The chain couples TRBV10-2 to TRBJ2-1, with 10 bases that match TRBD2. Trimming cost V 5 bases and J 3 bases; bases outside gene matches: 1. Germline V gives CDR1 WSHSY, CDR2 SAAADI. The CDR3 length is 14 residues. CDR3 DNA: TGCGCCAGCAGTATAGCGGGGGGCTACAATGAGCAGTTCTTC. It specifies CASSIAGGYNEQFF.

The chain carries TRBV19 and TRBJ2-5; possible D gene TRBD1, 6 bases. Germline V gene data show CDR1 as LNHDA and CDR2 as SQIVND (reference sequence). The CDR3 loop spans 14 amino acids. V was clipped by 6 bases and J by 1 base, with 12 bases between them. The CDR3 region has the DNA TGTGCCAGTAGACGTATGGACAGCCAAGAGACCCAGTACTTC. Amino acid sequence: CASRRMDSQETQYF.

The rearrangement joins TRBV28 to TRBJ2-2; D is uncertain. Germline V gene lookup returns CDR1 MDHEN and CDR2 SYDVKM. The CDR3 is 13 amino acids. The V end lost 3 bases, the J end lost 8 bases, and 10 bases lay between the germline ends. CDR3 DNA sequence: TGTGCCAGCAGTTTCCCCCCCGGTGGGGAGCTGTTTTTT. This sequence encodes CASSFPPGGELFF. Looking up the rest from reference TRBV28 and TRBJ2-2 gives the full variable domain: DVKVTQSSRYLVKRTGEKVFLECVQDMDHENMFWYRQDPGLGLRLIYFSYDVKMKEKGDIPEGYSVSREKKERFSLILESASTNQTSMYLCASSFPPGGELFFGEGSRLTVL.

The chain couples TRBV5-1 to TRBJ1-1; D is uncertain. The germline CDR1 and CDR2 sequences are SGHRS and YFSETQ. The CDR3 has 13 residues. V was pared by 3 bases and J by 2 bases, with 8 bases between. The CDR3 sequence: CASSSQFNTEAFF. The CDR3 DNA sequence: TGCGCCAGCAGCTCCCAGTTTAACACTGAAGCTTTCTTT. The entire variable domain, with the rest obtained from reference TRBV5-1 and TRBJ1-1, is as follows: KAGVTQTPRYLIKTRGQQVTLSCSPISGHRSVSWYQQTPGQGLQFLFEYFSETQRNKGNFPGRFSGRQFSNSRSEMNVSTLELGDSALYLCASSSQFNTEAFFGQGTRLTVV.

The rearrangement links TRBV5-6 to TRBJ2-3; D may be TRBD2 (5 bases). V shed 4 bases and J shed 4 bases, with 19 bases lying between them. In germline, CDR1 is SGHDT, CDR2 YYEEEE. This CDR3 region has 16 residues. Written as DNA, the CDR3 is TGTGCCAGCAGCAGCCCGTCTAGCAGCTACTCAGATACGCAGTATTTT. Protein product: CASSSPSSSYSDTQYF.

The chain joins TRBV18 to TRBJ1-5; D gene uncertain. Germline V gene data show CDR1 as KGHSH and CDR2 as LQKENI. The CDR3 is 15 amino acids. V lost 1 base to trimming and J lost 9 bases, with 16 bases between them. The DNA for the CDR3 is TGTGCCAGCTCACCACAAAGGGAGGGAAGTTGGCCCCAGCATTTT. Its translation: CASSPQREGSWPQHF.

The chain uses TRBV7-8 and TRBJ2-7; no clear D gene. The CDR3 length is 13 residues. CDR1 is SGHVS and CDR2 is FQNEAQ in the germline V gene. V dropped 1 base and J dropped 6 bases, with 10 bases sitting between them. The CDR3 reads CASSLDLAGEQYF. The CDR3 DNA sequence: TGTGCCAGCAGCTTAGACCTGGCAGGCGAGCAGTACTTC. Full variable domain (rest looked up from reference TRBV7-8 and TRBJ2-7): GAGVSQSPRYKVAKRGQDVALRCDPISGHVSLFWYQQALGQGPEFLTYFQNEAQLDKSGLPSDRFFAERPEGSVSTLKIQRTQQEDSAVYLCASSLDLAGEQYFGPGTRLTVT.

This sequence joins TRBV7-9 and TRBJ1-2; 7 positions match TRBD1. This CDR3 is built from 17 residues. The J segment lost 2 bases and the V segment lost 5 bases, leaving 14 bases of the junction unmatched. The V gene's germline CDR1 is SEHNR and CDR2 FQNEAQ (reference sequence). The chain's CDR3 is CASSPGRRDSLNYGYTF. CDR3 nucleotides: TGTGCCAGCAGCCCAGGAAGAAGGGACAGTTTGAACTATGGCTACACCTTC.

This chain connects TRBV29-1 to TRBJ2-5, with 7 bases identical to TRBD1. V lost 7 bases to trimming and J lost 2 bases; unmatched junction nucleotides: 4. Per germline, CDR1 SQVTM and CDR2 ANQGSEA. This CDR3 is 12 amino acids long. This chain's CDR3 is CSADREQETQYF. DNA of the CDR3: TGCAGCGCAGACAGGGAACAAGAGACCCAGTACTTC. Based on the CDR3 plus reference TRBV29-1 and TRBJ2-5, the full variable domain is SAVISQKPSRDICQRGTSLTIQCQVDSQVTMMFWYRQQPGQSLTLIATANQGSEATYESGFVIDKFPISRPNLTFSTLTVSNMSPEDSSIYLCSADREQETQYFGPGTRLLVL.

V gene TRBV15 combines with J gene TRBJ1-1; D is uncertain. The CDR3 contains 17 residues. V lost 0 bases and J 1 base, leaving 15 bases between the germline ends. The germline V gene has CDR1 LNHNV and CDR2 YYDKDF (reference sequence). The CDR3 reads CATSRDVQKMANTEAFF. The CDR3, as DNA: TGTGCCACCAGCAGAGATGTCCAGAAGATGGCGAACACTGAAGCTTTCTTT.

V gene TRBV7-3 combines with J gene TRBJ2-7, with D perhaps TRBD1 (6 bases). The length of the CDR3 is 23 residues. Looked up from germline, CDR1 is SGHTA and CDR2 is FQGTGA. The V gene lost 0 bases and the J gene lost 0 bases, with 33 bases spanning the gap. CDR3 amino acids: CASSLTPYRGVGTKVKASYEQYF. CDR3 bases: TGTGCCAGCAGCTTAACTCCCTACCGGGGCGTCGGGACAAAAGTCAAGGCCTCCTACGAGCAGTACTTC.

This chain links TRBV27 with TRBJ2-6; D is possibly TRBD1 (6 bases). The V end lost 4 bases, the J end lost 4 bases, and 14 bases lay between the germline ends. Germline CDR1 and CDR2: MNHEY and SMNVEV (reference sequence). The CDR3 sequence is 16 residues long. The CDR3 DNA is TGTGCCAGCAGTTCAACAGGGCCGCTAGGGGCCAACGTCCTGACTTTC. Residues: CASSSTGPLGANVLTF.

V is TRBV5-1 and J is TRBJ1-4; TRBD1 aligns across 8 bases. This CDR3 spans 14 amino acids. V was clipped by 1 base and J by 6 bases; unmatched bases: 2. The germline CDR1 and CDR2 sequences are SGHRS and YFSETQ. DNA for the CDR3: TGCGCCAGCAGCTTGTCCAGGGGGCATGAAAAACTGTTTTTT. The encoded protein is CASSLSRGHEKLFF.

This clone was counted a single time. The chain links TRBV27 to TRBJ1-1, with D perhaps TRBD1 (6 bases). CDR1 is MNHEY, CDR2 SMNVEV, per germline (reference sequence). The CDR3 contains 14 residues. V was shortened by 5 bases and J by 5 bases, with 15 bases between the two germline ends. The CDR3 spells CASSQWDDRTEAFF. The CDR3 nucleotides read TGTGCCAGCAGTCAATGGGACGACAGGACTGAAGCTTTCTTT.

The rearrangement uses TRBV23-1 and TRBJ2-1; the match to TRBD2 covers 8 bases. TRBV23-1 is known as an ORF, though its function is uncertain. V trimming: 0 bases; J trimming: 7 bases; junction bases outside the gene matches: 14. This CDR3 comprises 18 residues. CDR3 residues: CASSQSCSTSGQRNEQFF. The CDR3 DNA sequence: TGCGCCAGCAGTCAATCCTGCTCTACTAGCGGCCAACGGAATGAGCAGTTCTTC.

The chain combines TRBV7-2 with TRBJ1-3, with 10 nucleotides matching TRBD1. This CDR3 region has 17 residues. Germline values: CDR1 SGHTA, CDR2 FQGNSA. V was clipped by 1 base and J by 0 bases; unmatched bases: 3. The CDR3 spells CASSLVGTGDSGNTIYF. In nucleotides, the CDR3 is TGTGCCAGCAGCTTAGTAGGGACAGGGGACTCTGGAAACACCATATATTTT.

The chain employs TRBV5-6 and TRBJ2-5; D may be TRBD1 (5 bases). Germline loops: CDR1 SGHDT, CDR2 YYEEEE. The V and J ends lost 6 bases and 5 bases respectively, with 8 bases between them. The CDR3 contains 11 residues. The CDR3, as DNA: TGTGCCAGCAACAAGGGGGAGACCCAGTACTTC. Protein sequence: CASNKGETQYF.

The rearrangement links TRBV27 to TRBJ1-2; TRBD1 agrees at 10 bases. The V gene end was trimmed by 5 bases and the J gene end by 7 bases; junction bases not matched to a gene: 4. Germline CDR1 reads MNHEY; CDR2 reads SMNVEV (reference sequence). CDR3 size: 13 residues. CDR3 in amino acids: CASSKGTGAGYTF. The CDR3, as DNA: TGTGCCAGCAGTAAGGGGACAGGGGCTGGCTACACCTTC.

This chain joins TRBV5-1 and TRBJ2-7, with 7 bases matching TRBD2. Germline-derived CDR1 and CDR2 are SGHRS and YFSETQ. Trimming cost V 3 bases and J 6 bases; bases outside gene matches: 9. CDR3 length: 14 amino acids. CDR3 loop: CASSWDYQTTEQYF. In DNA, the CDR3 is TGCGCCAGCAGCTGGGACTATCAGACCACCGAGCAGTACTTC.